A selection of T cell receptor beta chains follows, all from one sample in a study of blood T cell repertoires in COVID-19. The repertoire was sequenced with immunoSEQ multiplex PCR; TCRdb's copy has only in-frame clones and lacks some. Of 95,000 to 100,000 clones listed, over 80% are singletons. The sample was peripheral blood. Receptors originate from a man aged 50-59 years with acute or convalescent COVID-19. Both conserved end residues are part of each CDR3. D genes are given only for firm matches. Expanded clones get a size class; other rows say once, few or many, or leave the size out.

d_gene: .
abundance: .
v_gene: TRBV11-3
j_gene: TRBJ1-5
CDR3nt: TGTGCCAGCAGCGTCGGTGGAGACAGGAGCAATCAGCCCCAGCATTTT
CDR3aa: CASSVGGDRSNQPQHF

d_gene: .
abundance: .
v_gene: TRBV5-1
j_gene: TRBJ1-1
CDR3nt: TGCGCCAGCACCCGGGGAGTACCGAACACTGAAGCTTTCTTT
CDR3aa: CASTRGVPNTEAFF

d_gene: .
abundance: .
v_gene: TRBV4-3
j_gene: TRBJ1-3
CDR3nt: TGCGCCAGCAGCCAACAAGGGAGTAGAAACACCATATATTTT
CDR3aa: CASSQQGSRNTIYF

d_gene: .
abundance: .
v_gene: TRBV6-1
j_gene: TRBJ1-4
CDR3nt: TGTGCCAGCAGTGAAGGCTCTATTGCAACTAATGAAAAACTGTTTTTT
CDR3aa: CASSEGSIATNEKLFF

d_gene: TRBD1
abundance: .
v_gene: TRBV11-2
j_gene: TRBJ2-2
CDR3nt: TGTGCCAGCAGCTTAGCCGGGACAGGGATTCCCGGGGAGCTGTTTTTT
CDR3aa: CASSLAGTGIPGELFF

d_gene: TRBD1
abundance: .
v_gene: TRBV13
j_gene: TRBJ2-5
CDR3nt: TGTGCCAGCAGCTTAGGACAGGGGGCTGAGACCCAGTACTTC
CDR3aa: CASSLGQGAETQYF

d_gene: TRBD1
abundance: .
v_gene: TRBV28
j_gene: TRBJ1-5
CDR3nt: TGTGCCAGCAGTTTATGGGGGACAGGGGGCAATCAGCCCCAGCATTTT
CDR3aa: CASSLWGTGGNQPQHF

d_gene: TRBD1
abundance: .
v_gene: TRBV23-1
j_gene: TRBJ1-1
CDR3nt: TGCGCCAGCAGTCAAAAGGGGGCGAGGACTGAAGCTTTCTTT
CDR3aa: CASSQKGARTEAFF

d_gene: TRBD1
abundance: .
v_gene: TRBV29-1
j_gene: TRBJ2-7
CDR3nt: TGCAGCGTTATAGGACAGGACTACGAGCAGTACTTC
CDR3aa: CSVIGQDYEQYF

d_gene: TRBD1
abundance: .
v_gene: TRBV4-2
j_gene: TRBJ2-3
CDR3nt: TGTGCCAGCAGCCGCCGAGGGACAGGGATTAGCACAGATACGCAGTATTTT
CDR3aa: CASSRRGTGISTDTQYF

d_gene: .
abundance: .
v_gene: TRBV5-1
j_gene: TRBJ2-2
CDR3nt: TGCGCCAGCAGCTTATTGGTGGGCCCCACGAACACCGGGGAGCTGTTTTTT
CDR3aa: CASSLLVGPTNTGELFF

d_gene: .
abundance: once
v_gene: TRBV6-6
j_gene: TRBJ1-2
CDR3nt: TGTGCCAGCGACGCCTTCGGACAGAACCAGGGTGGCTACACCTTC
CDR3aa: CASDAFGQNQGGYTF

d_gene: .
abundance: .
v_gene: TRBV20-1
j_gene: TRBJ1-1
CDR3nt: TGCAGTGCTAGTTCGATGGGGGGGAGCCTGAACACTGAAGCTTTCTTT
CDR3aa: CSASSMGGSLNTEAFF

d_gene: TRBD1
abundance: .
v_gene: TRBV5-4
j_gene: TRBJ1-6
CDR3nt: TGTGCCAGCACCCAGGAGGGACAGACTAATTCACCCCTCCACTTT
CDR3aa: CASTQEGQTNSPLHF

d_gene: .
abundance: once
v_gene: TRBV5-1
j_gene: TRBJ1-2
CDR3nt: TGCGCCAGCAGCTTGGACAGGGACCTTGGTGGCTACACCTTC
CDR3aa: CASSLDRDLGGYTF

d_gene: .
abundance: .
v_gene: TRBV11-2
j_gene: TRBJ1-1
CDR3nt: TGTGCCAGCAGCTTAGTCCAGTACACTGAAGCTTTCTTT
CDR3aa: CASSLVQYTEAFF

d_gene: .
abundance: .
v_gene: TRBV5-4
j_gene: TRBJ1-4
CDR3nt: TGTGCCAGCAGCTCCCAGGCCACTAATGAAAAACTGTTTTTT
CDR3aa: CASSSQATNEKLFF

d_gene: .
abundance: once
v_gene: TRBV19
j_gene: TRBJ1-3
CDR3nt: TGTGCCAGTAGTGGCCTTCGGGGATCGAAAGGAAACACCATATATTTT
CDR3aa: CASSGLRGSKGNTIYF

d_gene: TRBD2
abundance: few
v_gene: TRBV5-6
j_gene: TRBJ2-3
CDR3nt: TGTGCCAGCAGCATCACTAGCGGGGACACAGATACGCAGTATTTT
CDR3aa: CASSITSGDTDTQYF

d_gene: TRBD1
abundance: once
v_gene: TRBV5-4
j_gene: TRBJ1-5
CDR3nt: TGTGCCAGCAGCGCCGACAGGGATGAGCAGCCCCAGCATTTT
CDR3aa: CASSADRDEQPQHF

d_gene: .
abundance: .
v_gene: TRBV19
j_gene: TRBJ2-7
CDR3nt: TGTGCCAGTAGTCAAACAGGGAGTCGAGACGAGCAGTACTTC
CDR3aa: CASSQTGSRDEQYF

d_gene: .
abundance: .
v_gene: TRBV9
j_gene: TRBJ1-1
CDR3nt: TGTGCCAGCAGCGTTACAGAGGGCGCTGAAGCTTTCTTT
CDR3aa: CASSVTEGAEAFF

d_gene: TRBD1
abundance: .
v_gene: TRBV15
j_gene: TRBJ1-1
CDR3nt: TGTGCCACCAGCATACCGGGACAGGTTCGCTCTGAAGCTTTCTTT
CDR3aa: CATSIPGQVRSEAFF

d_gene: .
abundance: .
v_gene: TRBV5-1
j_gene: TRBJ1-2
CDR3nt: TGCGCCAGCAGCTCGACACAGAATTCCTATGGCTACACCTTC
CDR3aa: CASSSTQNSYGYTF

d_gene: .
abundance: few
v_gene: TRBV2
j_gene: TRBJ1-5
CDR3nt: TGTGCCAGCAGTGAAGGCGGATCCAGGCCCCAGCATTTT
CDR3aa: CASSEGGSRPQHF

d_gene: .
abundance: once
v_gene: TRBV7-3
j_gene: TRBJ2-3
CDR3nt: TGTGCCAGCAGCTCCCCTAGGTCCAGCGGCCTCACAGATACGCAGTATTTT
CDR3aa: CASSSPRSSGLTDTQYF

d_gene: .
abundance: .
v_gene: TRBV27
j_gene: TRBJ1-1
CDR3nt: TGTGCCAGCAGTTTTACTAGTGGGCGATCATTGAACACTGAAGCTTTCTTT
CDR3aa: CASSFTSGRSLNTEAFF

d_gene: TRBD2
abundance: .
v_gene: TRBV5-6
j_gene: TRBJ2-2
CDR3nt: TGTGCCAGCAGCTTTGGCGGGGGGCCTACCGGGGAGCTGTTTTTT
CDR3aa: CASSFGGGPTGELFF

d_gene: .
abundance: .
v_gene: TRBV18
j_gene: TRBJ1-4
CDR3nt: TGTGCCAGCTCACCTGGGCCAGATACCCTTTCAACTAATGAAAAACTGTTTTTT
CDR3aa: CASSPGPDTLSTNEKLFF

d_gene: .
abundance: .
v_gene: TRBV6-5
j_gene: TRBJ2-6
CDR3nt: TGTGCCAGCAGTTACGGTAGGGGTGGGGCCAACGTCCTGACTTTC
CDR3aa: CASSYGRGGANVLTF

d_gene: TRBD1
abundance: .
v_gene: TRBV5-1
j_gene: TRBJ1-4
CDR3nt: TGCGCCAGCAGCTCAGGGGGAACTAATAAAAAACTGTTTTTT
CDR3aa: CASSSGGTNKKLFF

d_gene: TRBD1
abundance: .
v_gene: TRBV7-8
j_gene: TRBJ1-1
CDR3nt: TGTGCCAGCAGCTTAGCCGGGACAGGGTGGGACACTGAAGCTTTCTTT
CDR3aa: CASSLAGTGWDTEAFF

d_gene: .
abundance: few
v_gene: TRBV7-9
j_gene: TRBJ1-6
CDR3nt: TGTGCCAGCAGCTATCCACTCGGTACCGGTACACCCCTCCACTTT
CDR3aa: CASSYPLGTGTPLHF

d_gene: TRBD2
abundance: .
v_gene: TRBV2
j_gene: TRBJ2-2
CDR3nt: TGTGCCAGCACTACTAGCGGGGGGCTCCGAACCGCCGGGGAGCTGTTTTTT
CDR3aa: CASTTSGGLRTAGELFF

d_gene: TRBD2
abundance: .
v_gene: TRBV19
j_gene: TRBJ2-3
CDR3nt: TGTGCCAGTAGTATGCTAGCGGGGGCTAGCACAGATACGCAGTATTTT
CDR3aa: CASSMLAGASTDTQYF

d_gene: .
abundance: once
v_gene: TRBV2
j_gene: TRBJ1-1
CDR3nt: TGTGCCAGCAGTCCCCGAGGAGGGGCGAACACTGAAGCTTTCTTT
CDR3aa: CASSPRGGANTEAFF

d_gene: .
abundance: once
v_gene: TRBV5-1
j_gene: TRBJ1-5
CDR3nt: TGCGCCAGCAGCTTGGGTCAGGATCAGCCCCAGCATTTT
CDR3aa: CASSLGQDQPQHF

d_gene: TRBD1
abundance: .
v_gene: TRBV3-1/TRBV3-2
j_gene: TRBJ1-4
CDR3nt: TGTGCCAGCAGAAGGGGGCCCTCCCTAAATGAAAAACTGTTTTTT
CDR3aa: CASRRGPSLNEKLFF

d_gene: TRBD1
abundance: .
v_gene: TRBV27
j_gene: TRBJ1-4
CDR3nt: TGTGCCAGCATGGGACAGGGAACACAAATTGCAACTAATGAAAAACTGTTTTTT
CDR3aa: CASMGQGTQIATNEKLFF

d_gene: TRBD1
abundance: .
v_gene: TRBV20-1
j_gene: TRBJ1-2
CDR3nt: TGCAGTGCACAGGGGGCGAGGGGCTACACCTTC
CDR3aa: CSAQGARGYTF

d_gene: TRBD1
abundance: .
v_gene: TRBV19
j_gene: TRBJ2-7
CDR3nt: TGTGCCAGTAGTTTACCTGCGGGACAGGGCTCCAACGAGCAGTACTTC
CDR3aa: CASSLPAGQGSNEQYF

d_gene: .
abundance: .
v_gene: TRBV6-5
j_gene: TRBJ1-6
CDR3nt: TGTGCCAGCAGCTCCCAAACAGGGCTGAATTCACCCCTCCACTTT
CDR3aa: CASSSQTGLNSPLHF

d_gene: .
abundance: .
v_gene: TRBV19
j_gene: TRBJ1-2
CDR3nt: TGTGCCAGTAAGCCCCCCGAAACGACTTCCAATGGCTACACCTTC
CDR3aa: CASKPPETTSNGYTF

d_gene: TRBD1
abundance: .
v_gene: TRBV2
j_gene: TRBJ1-5
CDR3nt: TGTGCCAGCAGAGTACAGGGGGGCAATCAGCCCCAGCATTTT
CDR3aa: CASRVQGGNQPQHF

d_gene: .
abundance: .
v_gene: TRBV28
j_gene: TRBJ2-5
CDR3nt: TGTGCCAGCAGTTTGCCACTGACCGGGGGGACCCAGTACTTC
CDR3aa: CASSLPLTGGTQYF

d_gene: TRBD1
abundance: .
v_gene: TRBV6-6
j_gene: TRBJ1-5
CDR3nt: TGTGCCAGCAGTACAGGGGGTGGCAATCAGCCCCAGCATTTT
CDR3aa: CASSTGGGNQPQHF

d_gene: TRBD1
abundance: once
v_gene: TRBV19
j_gene: TRBJ1-2
CDR3nt: TGTGCCAGTAGTACGGGACAGCTAAACGGCTACACCTTC
CDR3aa: CASSTGQLNGYTF

d_gene: .
abundance: .
v_gene: TRBV6-7
j_gene: TRBJ1-5
CDR3nt: TGTGCCAGCAGTTACTCGGTAACAGGCGATAGCTGGAATCAGCCCCAGCATTTT
CDR3aa: CASSYSVTGDSWNQPQHF

d_gene: .
abundance: .
v_gene: TRBV7-3
j_gene: TRBJ2-2
CDR3nt: TGTGCCAGCAGCTCGGGACTGCGGGGCACCGGGGAGCTGTTTTTT
CDR3aa: CASSSGLRGTGELFF

d_gene: .
abundance: .
v_gene: TRBV7-4
j_gene: TRBJ2-5
CDR3nt: TGTGCCAGCAGCTCCGGACTGGCGGGGCAAGAGACCCAGTACTTC
CDR3aa: CASSSGLAGQETQYF

d_gene: .
abundance: .
v_gene: TRBV11-2
j_gene: TRBJ2-7
CDR3nt: TGTGCCAGCAGCTTTACAGGGATAGACGAGCAGTACTTC
CDR3aa: CASSFTGIDEQYF

d_gene: .
abundance: .
v_gene: TRBV11-3
j_gene: TRBJ2-7
CDR3nt: TGTGCCAGCAGCTTAGGATGGCAGGGAAAGAACGAGCAGTACTTC
CDR3aa: CASSLGWQGKNEQYF

d_gene: TRBD2
abundance: .
v_gene: TRBV30
j_gene: TRBJ2-7
CDR3nt: TGTGCCTGGAGGGCGGGGGGGACAGCCTACGAGCAGTACTTC
CDR3aa: CAWRAGGTAYEQYF